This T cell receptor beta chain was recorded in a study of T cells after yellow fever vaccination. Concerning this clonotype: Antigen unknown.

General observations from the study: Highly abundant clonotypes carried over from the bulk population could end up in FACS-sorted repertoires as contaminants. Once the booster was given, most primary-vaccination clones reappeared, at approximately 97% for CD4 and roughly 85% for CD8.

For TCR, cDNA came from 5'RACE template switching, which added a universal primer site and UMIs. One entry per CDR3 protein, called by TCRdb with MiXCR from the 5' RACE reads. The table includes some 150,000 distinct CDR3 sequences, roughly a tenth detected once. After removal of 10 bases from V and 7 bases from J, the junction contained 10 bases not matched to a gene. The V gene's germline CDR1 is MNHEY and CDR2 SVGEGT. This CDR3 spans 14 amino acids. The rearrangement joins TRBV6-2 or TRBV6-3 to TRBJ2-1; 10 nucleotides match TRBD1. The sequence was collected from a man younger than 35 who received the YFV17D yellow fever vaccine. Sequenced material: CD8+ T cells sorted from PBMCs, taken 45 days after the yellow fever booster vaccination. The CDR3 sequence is CAIRGQGVLNEQFF. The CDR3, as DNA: TGTGCCATCCGCGGACAGGGGGTACTAAATGAGCAGTTCTTC.